This entry concerns a single T cell receptor beta chain. The CDR3 runs 15 residues. V lost 4 bases and J lost 1, with 11 bases in between. The germline gives CDR1 LGHNA, CDR2 YNFKEQ. The sample belongs to a study of blood T cells in healthy people across ages. The second PCR ran about 7 to 12 cycles with a sample-barcoded 5' primer and J-beta primers. One entry per CDR3 protein results from TCRdb running MiXCR on the 5' RACE reads. This sample has over a million distinct CDR3 sequences; approximately 25% occur once, and the top ten carry approximately 0.7%. The data also belong to a second study, concerning T cells of mothers and their children. As reported in that work: Inherited differences only slightly affect thymic shaping of TCR recombination output. Related mother-child pairs shared marginally more repertoire than unrelated pairs, though not significantly.

The chain uses TRBV4-2 and TRBJ2-1; a weak D match, TRBD2 (5 bases). The sequencing input was blood. The source of this sequence is a girl aged 2 to 10 in good health. As DNA, the CDR3 is TGTGCCAGCAGCCTCGAACCGGGGTCCTACAATGAGCAGTTCTTC. Residues: CASSLEPGSYNEQFF.